This TCR beta chain was recovered during a study of blood T cell repertoires in COVID-19. Study context: Sites across the United States, Italy and Spain contributed samples from acute and convalescent COVID-19. From T cells, B-cell-depleted T cells, or PBMCs came the material, which was cDNA or gDNA.

Patients at the Seattle site were enrolled during active infection and followed longitudinally. Methods used by the authors: From reference gene primer amplification, estimates of nucleated cell counts were derived. Some clones are missing from TCRdb's copy, which holds only in-frame ones; the method was immunoSEQ multiplex PCR. V, J and clone size are those of that table, while D and trimming were read from the DNA. The repertoire has roughly 290,000 clones, about 80% of them found once; the top ten carry about 15%. V was shortened by 1 base and J by 5 bases, with 9 bases between the two germline ends. This CDR3 has 14 amino acids. Germline-derived CDR1 and CDR2 are LGHDT and YNNKEL (reference sequence).

Specimen: peripheral blood. The chain recombines TRBV3-1 (or the pseudogene TRBV3-2) with TRBJ1-5, with D maybe TRBD1 (5 bases). This TCR was sampled from a person aged 65 to 79 with COVID-19, enrolled during active disease. The CDR3 loop is CASSQVSGDQPQHF. CDR3 in DNA: TGTGCCAGCAGCCAAGTATCGGGGGATCAGCCCCAGCATTTT.